Shown below are 20 T cell receptor beta chains from a single sample sequenced in a study of OX40 agonist ivuxolimab in advanced cancers. Sequenced by immunoSEQ multiplex PCR; TCRdb stores in-frame clones only, minus some. This sample has 60,000 or so clones, with 70% to 90% found just once. Sequencing used CD4+ or CD8+ T cells sorted from blood, obtained in a trial of the OX40 agonist ivuxolimab. The receptors stem from an adult with an advanced solid tumor such as melanoma, head and neck, liver or kidney cancer.

The CDR3 protein is CASSVSTENEAFF. The CDR3 region has the DNA TGCGCCAGCAGCGTCTCGACAGAAAATGAAGCTTTCTTT. The V and J genes are TRBV5-1 and TRBJ1-1; tentative D call: TRBD1 (5 bases). Germline CDR1 and CDR2: SGHRS and YFSETQ. This CDR3 is 13 amino acids long. Between the trimmed V and J ends, which lost 4 bases and 7 bases, there was a span of 14 bases.

The chain recombines TRBV10-3 with TRBJ2-3; tentative D call: TRBD2 (6 bases). The CDR3 totals 15 residues. CDR1 and CDR2 from the germline V gene are ENHRY and SYGVKD. Trimming took off 5 bases at V and 1 base at J, with 13 bases between the two ends. The CDR3 region is CAISPGTGRTDTQYF. CDR3 sequence (DNA): TGTGCCATCAGTCCCGGGACTGGACGCACAGATACGCAGTATTTT.

The rearrangement uses TRBV13 and TRBJ2-5, with D possibly being TRBD1 or TRBD2 (5 bases each). This CDR3 has 19 residues. V was pared by 2 bases and J by 4 bases, with 26 bases between. The germline V gene has CDR1 PRHDT and CDR2 FYEKMQ (reference sequence). The DNA of the CDR3 is TGTGCCAGCAGCTTATTCGGCCGTGAGGGGCGTAGGGGTCGAGAGACCCAGTACTTC. Its translation: CASSLFGREGRRGRETQYF.

The chain is built from TRBV6-4 and TRBJ2-7; D remains ambiguous. The CDR3 has 13 residues. Germline V gene sequence: CDR1 MRHNA, CDR2 SNTAGT. The V gene lost 2 bases and the J gene lost 6 bases, with 11 bases spanning the gap. CDR3: CASSDEEPPEQYF. DNA of the CDR3: TGTGCCAGCAGTGACGAGGAACCTCCCGAGCAGTACTTC.

In this sample, this clone turned up a few times. V usage is TRBV28 and J usage is TRBJ2-7, with a weak D call TRBD1 (6 bases). Germline V gene sequence: CDR1 MDHEN, CDR2 SYDVKM. V was shortened by 5 bases and J by 1 base, with 12 bases between the two germline ends. CDR3 length: 14 residues. CDR3 region: CASSETGISYEQYF. DNA for the CDR3: TGTGCCAGCAGTGAGACAGGTATTTCCTACGAGCAGTACTTC.

The chain uses TRBV5-6 and TRBJ1-1; no firm D call. Trimming shortened V by 4 bases and J by 10 bases, and 17 bases separated the two germline ends. CDR1 SGHDT and CDR2 YYEEEE come from the germline V gene. The CDR3 is 13 amino acids. In DNA, the CDR3 is TGTGCCAGCAGCACCCAGCAGACCAGCAGAGCTTTCTTT. It specifies CASSTQQTSRAFF. The variable domain in full, with the rest retrieved from reference TRBV5-6 and TRBJ1-1, is DAGVTQSPTHLIKTRGQQVTLRCSPKSGHDTVSWYQQALGQGPQFIFQYYEEEERQRGNFPDRFSGHQFPNYSSELNVNALLLGDSALYLCASSTQQTSRAFFGQGTRLTVV.

This clone appeared a few times. The V call is TRBV9, the J call TRBJ1-2; D perhaps matches TRBD1 (6 bases). The length of the CDR3 is 14 residues. The germline CDR1 and CDR2 sequences are SGDLS and YYNGEE. The V and J ends lost 4 bases and 3 bases respectively, with 13 bases between them. CDR3 loop: CASSSIDRHYGYTF. The CDR3 region has the DNA TGTGCCAGCAGCTCCATTGACAGGCACTATGGCTACACCTTC.

The chain links TRBV19 to TRBJ2-1; possibly TRBD1 or TRBD2 for D (5 bases each). This CDR3 spans 12 amino acids. The ends were cut back, 6 bases at V and 8 bases at J, with 11 bases in the middle. Per the germline V gene, CDR1 is LNHDA and CDR2 is SQIVND (reference sequence). The CDR3 nucleotides are TGTGCCAGTAGGGGGGTCGGCGATGAGCAGTTCTTC. This codes for CASRGVGDEQFF.

This clone was observed a handful of times. V is TRBV12-5 and J is TRBJ1-5; no firm D call. The CDR3 is made up of 13 amino acids. Trimming removed 7 bases at V and 10 bases at J, with 17 bases between. In germline, CDR1 is LGHNT, CDR2 FRNRAP. The CDR3 is CASAGRNINPQHF. In DNA, the CDR3 is TGTGCTAGTGCCGGAAGGAATATCAACCCCCAGCATTTT.

V and J are TRBV6-5 and TRBJ2-3; D is perhaps TRBD1 (5 bases). Germline lookup yields CDR1 MNHEY and CDR2 SVGAGI. Trimming stripped 0 bases from V and 5 bases from J, with 12 bases between. This CDR3 spans 15 amino acids. Here the CDR3 DNA reads TGTGCCAGCAGTTACTCGAGGCAGGGTGGAGATACGCAGTATTTT. Translating it yields CASSYSRQGGDTQYF.

The rearrangement joins TRBV14 to TRBJ2-7; 13 bases map to TRBD2. The V gene end was trimmed by 4 bases and the J gene end by 5 bases; junction bases not matched to a gene: 8. The CDR3 loop spans 16 amino acids. Germline CDR1 is SGHDN and CDR2 is FVKESK. For the CDR3, the DNA is TGTGCCAGCAGCCCAATCGGACTAGCGGGAGTTAACGAGCAGTACTTC. Amino acid sequence: CASSPIGLAGVNEQYF.

The V gene is TRBV5-4, the J gene TRBJ2-1; 9 bases are shared with TRBD2. CDR3 size: 15 residues. Germline CDR1 and CDR2: SGHNT and YYREEE (reference sequence). With 2 bases clipped from V and 2 bases from J, the junction kept 2 bases outside the gene matches. The CDR3 region is CASSLGTSPYNEQFF. CDR3 sequence (DNA): TGTGCCAGCAGCTTAGGGACTAGCCCCTACAATGAGCAGTTCTTC. The full variable domain, rest sourced from reference TRBV5-4 and TRBJ2-1, is ETGVTQSPTHLIKTRGQQVTLRCSSQSGHNTVSWYQQALGQGPQFIFQYYREEENGRGNFPPRFSGLQFPNYSSELNVNALELDDSALYLCASSLGTSPYNEQFFGPGTRLTVL.

V usage is TRBV28 and J usage is TRBJ2-5; tentatively, D is TRBD2 (5 bases). The end of the DNA is better explained by TRBJ2-7, so the J call may be wrong. This CDR3 has 13 amino acids. Germline assignment: CDR1 MDHEN and CDR2 SYDVKM. CDR3 coding DNA: TGTGCCAGCAGTTCTAATCGGCGGGACGAGCAGTACTTC. Its protein is CASSSNRRDEQYF.

This chain links TRBV30 with TRBJ1-4, with 7 bases matching TRBD1. The CDR3 is made up of 13 amino acids. V trimming: 3 bases; J trimming: 7 bases; junction bases outside the gene matches: 5. Germline CDR1 is GTSNPN and CDR2 is SVGIG (reference sequence). The CDR3: CAWRRGLGEKLFF. The CDR3, as DNA: TGTGCCTGGAGGAGGGGGCTCGGTGAAAAACTGTTTTTT.

This chain joins TRBV30 and TRBJ2-7, with 10 bases fitting TRBD1. The junction had 1 base not matched to a gene; V was cut back by 0 bases and J by 2 bases. This CDR3 has 14 amino acids. Germline lookup yields CDR1 GTSNPN and CDR2 SVGIG (reference sequence). In DNA, the CDR3 is TGTGCCTGGAGTGTAGGGACAGGGGCCTACGAGCAGTACTTC. This sequence encodes CAWSVGTGAYEQYF.

This rearrangement joins TRBV11-2 to TRBJ2-1, with TRBD2 identical over 8 bases. CDR1 is SGHAT and CDR2 is FQNNGV in the germline V gene. Unmatched junction bases numbered 9, after V lost 5 bases and J lost 6 bases. CDR3 length equals 15 residues. The CDR3 reads CASSASGSHSNEQFF. The CDR3 region has the DNA TGTGCCAGCAGCGCCAGCGGGAGTCATAGCAATGAGCAGTTCTTC.

This sequence joins TRBV5-1 and TRBJ2-5, with 9 positions matching TRBD1. Germline CDR1 SGHRS, CDR2 YFSETQ. The CDR3 length is 14 residues. The trim removed 4 bases at V and 5 bases at J, leaving 6 bases unmatched. The CDR3 sequence is CASSGGQGEETQYF. CDR3 sequence (DNA): TGCGCCAGCAGCGGGGGACAGGGAGAGGAGACCCAGTACTTC.

The CDR3 coding sequence is TGTGCCAGCTCAGTATCGGGGCCCAGCACAGATACGCAGTATTTT. This codes for CASSVSGPSTDTQYF. V gene TRBV11-1 combines with J gene TRBJ2-3; tentatively, D is TRBD1 or TRBD2 (5 bases each). The CDR3 sequence is 15 residues long. The germline gives CDR1 SGHAT, CDR2 FQDESV (reference sequence). Trimming took 8 bases from V and 0 from J, leaving 15 bases between them.

V gene TRBV5-4 combines with J gene TRBJ2-2, with 7 bases lining up with TRBD2. The V gene's germline CDR1 is SGHNT and CDR2 YYREEE (reference sequence). The CDR3 consists of 15 residues. Germline trimming cut 0 bases from V and 5 bases from J; bases unmatched to any gene: 4. The CDR3 spells CASSLGTSRTGELFF. The CDR3 DNA follows: TGTGCCAGCAGCTTGGGGACTAGTCGTACCGGGGAGCTGTTTTTT.

The sample holds a few counts of this clone. This rearrangement joins TRBV6-1 to TRBJ1-1; perhaps TRBD1 as D (6 bases). Germline V lookup: CDR1 MNHNS, CDR2 SASEGT. V dropped 3 bases and J dropped 0 bases, with 8 bases sitting between them. The CDR3 sequence is 14 residues long. CDR3 residues: CASSEGHMNTEAFF. The CDR3 DNA reads as TGTGCCAGCAGTGAGGGACACATGAACACTGAAGCTTTCTTT.